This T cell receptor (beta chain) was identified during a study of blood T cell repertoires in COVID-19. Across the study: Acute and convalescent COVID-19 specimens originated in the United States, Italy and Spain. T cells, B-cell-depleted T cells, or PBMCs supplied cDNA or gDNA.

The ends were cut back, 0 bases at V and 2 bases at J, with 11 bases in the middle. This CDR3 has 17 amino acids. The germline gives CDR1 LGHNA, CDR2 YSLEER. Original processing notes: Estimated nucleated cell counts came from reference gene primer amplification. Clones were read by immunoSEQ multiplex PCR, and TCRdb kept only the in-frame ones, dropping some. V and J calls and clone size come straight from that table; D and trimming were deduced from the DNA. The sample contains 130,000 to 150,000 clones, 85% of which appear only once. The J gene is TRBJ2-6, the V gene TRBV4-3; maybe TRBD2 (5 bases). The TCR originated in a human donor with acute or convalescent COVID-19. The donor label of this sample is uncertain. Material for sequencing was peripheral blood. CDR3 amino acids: CASSQDPKGAGANVLTF. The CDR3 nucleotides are TGCGCCAGCAGCCAAGACCCGAAGGGAGCTGGGGCCAACGTCCTGACTTTC.